This T cell receptor (beta chain) came from a study of regulatory T cells in long-lasting Graves disease. Study outcomes and limitations: Owing to a sample size that was small, accuracy may have been reduced.

Library construction for TCR beta used iRepertoire HTBI primers and Arm-PCR of CDR3 regions. Original methodology: Identification of gene segments yielded 60 or so TRBV and over 12 TRBJ across samples. One entry per CDR3 protein results from TCRdb running MiXCR on the multiplex PCR reads. It is TCRdb's table, rather than the study itself, that gives the V and J calls and clone size. The sample holds hundreds of thousands of distinct CDR3 sequences, less than 25% seen once. CDR1 is SGHRS and CDR2 is YFSETQ in the germline V gene. J was trimmed by 8 bases and V by 0 bases; bases with no gene match: 9. The CDR3 has 15 residues. As for this clonotype: Its antigen is currently unknown.

The sample's time point: persistent/refractory GD, antithyroid drugs over 5 years with positive TRAb. Extracted PBMC RNA gave rise to the TCR library. The sample consisted of peripheral blood mononuclear cells (PBMCs), taken when the disease was refractory, from a patient treated with antithyroid drugs. This clonotype was sampled from a female donor with Graves disease. The rearrangement uses TRBV5-1 and TRBJ1-2; 8 nucleotides line up with TRBD1. This CDR3 is CASSLARGQGGGYTF. The CDR3 DNA reads as TGCGCCAGCAGCTTGGCGAGAGGACAGGGAGGCGGCTACACCTTC.